This T cell receptor (beta chain) was profiled in a study of cytomegalovirus exposure and HLA in healthy donors (dated by TCRdb to about 2017). Turning to the overall study: An earlier analysis of several hundred of the donors reported about 300 Gb of sequence data and 95 million to 140 million unique TCR beta sequences obtained from about 179 million T cells. In a later genetic analysis, genome-wide SNP genotypes for about 55% of the roughly 670 donors were used, and that subset was treated as a discovery cohort. The aim of the study was to test whether cataloging public T cell receptors could identify signatures of past pathogen exposure. About 280 gigabases of sequencing data and some 85 million unique TCR sequences were included in an early release covering 500 to 750 HLA-typed donors. Class I and class II HLA loci were covered by the typing at four-digit resolution. An earlier analysis of approximately 580 of the donors used high-throughput TCR beta sequencing to judge whether each TCR beta V gene segment behaved as functional or pseudogenic. Rather than drawing on any new phenotypic data, the later analysis identified candidate immune exposures from TCR beta sequences and the way those sequences occurred across donors. High-throughput TCR immunosequencing, statistical association of individual TCRs with disease status, and machine learning were combined to predict cytomegalovirus infection status. Donor age, sex, ethnicity and CMV serostatus were collected together with the repertoire data. The genetic ancestry cluster associated with self-reported Caucasian donors included over 65% of the approximately 410 genotyped donors. Among some 400 genotyped donors of the cohort, an average of approximately 200,000 unique TCR beta nucleotide sequences was sequenced per donor, of which 15% to 20% were non-productive. In addition to the first cohort of 666 subjects, a separate validation cohort of under 150 different subjects was used. All discovery cohort repertoires had been generated using a single sequencing platform. The number of donors typed differed by locus, with roughly 620-630 for A, B, C, DRB1 and DQB1, about 500 for DQA1, nearly 610 for DPA1, and approximately 470 for DPB1. The study profiled the T cell repertoires of under 700 subjects by immunosequencing and related them to cytomegalovirus serostatus. In a later analysis, previously published TCR beta repertoires from about 670 donors were re-analyzed and high-resolution HLA genotyping was added so that TCR occurrence patterns could be studied. Roughly 5 DR-DQ haplotypes were treated as single units for association and clustering because of strong linkage in the cohort. Broad study findings and their caveats: Compared with the roughly 670-donor mean, donors in an Asian-associated ancestry cluster had fewer N-insertions in productive TCRs, according to a later genetic analysis. In vitro tests confirmed that a few of the cytomegalovirus-associated TCR beta chains recognize cytomegalovirus antigens. In a later genetic analysis, a missense DCLRE1C variant was associated with V-gene and J-gene trimming of TCR beta chains, and the association was replicated in an independent cohort. Linkage disequilibrium might explain the correlated functional status among segregating V segments, but an unknown experimental factor could not be ruled out. This cohort had only TCR beta chains sequenced, and the lack of alpha or paired-chain data limited which features could be detected. Several of the top co-occurrence clusters appeared to be linked to parvovirus B19, influenza, CMV and Epstein-Barr virus, according to a later analysis. Most CMV-associated TCR beta chains appeared to be HLA-restricted in a later analysis, and the HLA associations seemed to be driven largely by CMV exposure. A later analysis found that TCR association rates varied across HLA loci, with DRB1 alleles showing the most associated TCRs and HLA-C alleles the fewest. Most TCR sequences were observed very rarely across donors, whereas some public TCRs were present in many individuals. The 87-base-pair reads could not distinguish some IMGT-functional V segments, including TRBV6-2 and TRBV6-3, so those segments were excluded. CMV serostatus was the only immune exposure information available for the cohort. It was suggested by the authors that the approach could potentially be generalized to other disease states and immunological phenotypes. An earlier analysis of 587 of the donors showed that most TCR beta V segments appeared in productive rearrangements either about 87% or about 30% of the time, which broadly matched IMGT annotations. In a later analysis, HLA-associated TCR beta chains were found to be more clonally expanded and to have lower generation probabilities than equally common non-associated chains. A cluster of highly shared sequence variants was judged likely to be a technical artifact of the sequencing pipeline. Presence/absence analyses assumed roughly uniform sequencing depth across donors, an assumption that may not hold. Because HLA typing was missing for some donors at each locus, association tests included only the typed subset. When HLA alleles, especially DR and DQ, strongly co-occurred, attributing TCR associations to individual alleles was difficult. In the study, some 180 TCR beta chains were listed as associated with cytomegalovirus. The earlier analysis of about 600 of the donors excluded fewer than 20 rarely observed V segments, including chromosome 9 orphons, because counts were too low. A further reported finding was that TCR beta sequences accurately predicted the HLA-A and HLA-B alleles for most subjects in the first cohort. In both the original and validation cohorts, the classifier was reported to diagnose cytomegalovirus status with high specificity and sensitivity. Specific HLA alleles were associated with 15,000 to 20,000 TCR beta sequences at a false discovery rate of 0.05 in a later analysis.

A remark on this clone: The antigen it recognizes is unknown. No much larger clonotype is one base removed from it; base qualities were not supplied.

Libraries were prepared through the immunoSEQ multiplex PCR assay. For the multiplex PCR, a mixture combining 60 forward primers for TCR Vbeta segments and 13 reverse primers for TCR Jbeta segments was used. A multiplex PCR assay on genomic DNA amplified the CDR3 region of rearranged TCR beta genes. On the Illumina HiSeq System, the amplified TCR beta libraries were sequenced as 87-base-pair reads. In the paper's pipeline: In a later analysis, tens of millions of unique TCR beta chains were counted across the 650 to 700 repertoires, and roughly 11 million of these chains were shared by at least two donors. Raw reads were error-corrected and collapsed into unique sequences with a nearest-neighbor algorithm that merged closely related sequences to remove PCR and sequencing errors. Alignment of CDR3 sequences to IMGT reference sequences was used to assign V, D and J gene segments. For a sequence to be retained, a match of at least six nucleotides was required to both a V gene segment and a J gene segment. Rearrangements were classified as productive when the CDR3 lacked stop codons and remained in frame with V and J, and all other rearrangements were classified as non-productive. Following IMGT convention, CDR3 was defined as the stretch from the second conserved V-encoded cysteine to the conserved J-encoded phenylalanine. Sequences without an unambiguous match to a single V gene segment were excluded from the earlier analysis of 587 of the donors. An earlier analysis of a few hundred of the donors called V segments functional above 56.7% productive rearrangements and segregating when the between-donor standard deviation exceeded 5%. A statistical classification framework was built to diagnose cytomegalovirus status from the catalog of TCR beta chain sequences. V and J gene assignment, in a later analysis, came from comparing TCR nucleotide sequences with IMGT/GENE-DB human TR gene sequences. Using the TCRdist pipeline, a later analysis assigned CDR3 sequences along with most-parsimonious VDJ recombination scenarios. In a later analysis, every TCR beta chain was defined by the combination of its CDR3 amino acid sequence and its V-gene family, and reads without a unique V-gene family were dropped. As a way to deal with suspected cross-contamination and a sequencing artifact, a later analysis dropped under 600 nucleotide sequences that were highly shared and had low generation probability. In a later analysis, a clonal expansion index was calculated for each public chain from normalized within-repertoire ranks of inferred template counts. Generation probabilities in a later analysis came from a VDJ recombination model fitted to out-of-frame rearrangements, and those results were checked against IGoR. In a later analysis, hypergeometric tests were used to score TCR-TCR, TCR-HLA and TCR-CMV co-occurrence, with a repertoire-size bias correction applied to TCR pairs. In a later analysis, false discovery rates were estimated by permuting HLA or CMV assignments 20 times. In a later analysis, co-occurring TCRs were grouped using DBSCAN, with TCRdist sequence similarity added in when clustering inside HLA-allele-positive subsets. For co-occurrence clustering, repertoires with fewer than 30,000 or more than 120,000 public chains were excluded, along with four to six repertoires with anomalous nucleotide sharing. Held by TCRdb, this immuneACCESS table contains in-frame sequences only and omits some clones. Under half of the omission traces to an unresolved V gene where checked; the cause of the rest is unknown. From that table come the V and J calls and clone size; the DNA was used to work out D and trimming. The sample has more than 80,000 clones on record, 65% to 85% of them singletons. Together, the top ten hold roughly 1.1% of the sample.

The cohort comprised some 730 healthy bone marrow donors. Cohort members were all nominally healthy when sampled, although unrecorded immune exposures were likely present. The donor was CMV seropositive and was included in the group of about 290 seropositive cohort members. Each donor provided a peripheral blood sample, and peripheral blood mononuclear cells were used for TCR beta sequencing. The Qiagen DNeasy Blood Extraction Kit was used to extract genomic DNA from the blood cell samples. V is pared back by 5 bases and J by 7 bases, with 11 bases lying between the germline termini. The CDR3, from cysteine to phenylalanine, totals 12 residues. Of the read, only the CDR3 DNA is kept; its 36 bases are in frame from base 1. The CDR1 and CDR2 encoded by the germline V gene are MDHEN and SYDVKM.

The TCR sequence derives from a girl aged 2-10 years in good health and CMV-seropositive. Recombination connected TRBV28 to TRBJ1-1, with no D gene named confidently. The specimen sequenced was PBMCs. The nucleotides read TGTGCCAGCAGTACCGTCGAGGTTGAAGCTTTCTTT. This yields the protein CASSTVEVEAFF.